A single TCR beta chain is shown here with its context. Germline lookup yields CDR1 SGDLS and CDR2 YYNGEE. The CDR3 is 16 amino acids. Unmatched junction bases numbered 11, after V lost 4 bases and J lost 1 base. This entry comes from a study of blood T cell repertoires in COVID-19. Study at large: Specimens from acute and convalescent COVID-19 originated in the United States, Italy and Spain. T cells, B-cell-depleted T cells, or PBMCs supplied cDNA or gDNA.

Sequencing used immunoSEQ multiplex PCR; TCRdb keeps in-frame clones, though not all of them. The sample contains about 33,000 clones, 88% of which appear only once. The chain links TRBV9 to TRBJ2-7; TRBD1 matches at 7 bases. The TCR sequence derives from a human donor in a cohort sampled during active COVID-19. The sample consisted of peripheral blood. This chain's CDR3 is CASSPRQGPLSYEQYF. DNA for the CDR3: TGTGCCAGCAGCCCTCGACAGGGCCCTCTTTCCTACGAGCAGTACTTC. Filled out from reference TRBV9 and TRBJ2-7, the complete variable domain reads DSGVTQTPKHLITATGQRVTLRCSPRSGDLSVYWYQQSLDQGLQFLIQYYNGEERAKGNILERFSAQQFPDLHSELNLSSLELGDSALYFCASSPRQGPLSYEQYFGPGTRLTVT.